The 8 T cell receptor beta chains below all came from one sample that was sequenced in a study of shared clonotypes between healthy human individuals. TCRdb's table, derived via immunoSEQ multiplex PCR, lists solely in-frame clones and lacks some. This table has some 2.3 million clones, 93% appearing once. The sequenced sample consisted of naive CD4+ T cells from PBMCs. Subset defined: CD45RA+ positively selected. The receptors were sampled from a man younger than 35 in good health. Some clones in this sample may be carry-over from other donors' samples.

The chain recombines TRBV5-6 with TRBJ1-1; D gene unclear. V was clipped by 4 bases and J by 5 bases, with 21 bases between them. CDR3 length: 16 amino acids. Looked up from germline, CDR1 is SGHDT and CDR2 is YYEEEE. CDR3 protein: CASSPAGRVRKTEAFF. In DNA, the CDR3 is TGTGCCAGCAGCCCCGCTGGTAGGGTGAGGAAGACTGAAGCTTTCTTT.

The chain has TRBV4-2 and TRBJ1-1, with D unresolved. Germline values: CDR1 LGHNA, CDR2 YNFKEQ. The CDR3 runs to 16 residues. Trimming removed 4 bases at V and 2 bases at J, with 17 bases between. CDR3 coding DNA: TGTGCCAGCAGCCCTCCTCCGAGTTCGACCAACACTGAAGCTTTCTTT. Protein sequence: CASSPPPSSTNTEAFF.

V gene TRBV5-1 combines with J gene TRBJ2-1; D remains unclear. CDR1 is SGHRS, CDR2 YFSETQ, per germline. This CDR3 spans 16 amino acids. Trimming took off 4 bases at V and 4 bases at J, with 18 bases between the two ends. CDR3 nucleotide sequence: TGCGCCAGCAGCCCCAGTTCCTGGTCTTCATACAATGAGCAGTTCTTC. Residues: CASSPSSWSSYNEQFF.

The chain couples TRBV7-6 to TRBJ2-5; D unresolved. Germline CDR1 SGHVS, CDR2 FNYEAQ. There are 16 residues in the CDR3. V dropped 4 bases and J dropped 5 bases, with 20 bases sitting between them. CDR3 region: CASSYTPDPAYETQYF. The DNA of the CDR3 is TGTGCCAGCAGCTATACACCGGATCCCGCTTATGAGACCCAGTACTTC.

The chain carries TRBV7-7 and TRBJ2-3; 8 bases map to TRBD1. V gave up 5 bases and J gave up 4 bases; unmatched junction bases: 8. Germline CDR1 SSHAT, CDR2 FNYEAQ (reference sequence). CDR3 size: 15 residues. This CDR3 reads CASSPGTGGADTQYF. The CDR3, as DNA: TGTGCCAGCAGCCCGGGGACAGGAGGCGCAGATACGCAGTATTTT.

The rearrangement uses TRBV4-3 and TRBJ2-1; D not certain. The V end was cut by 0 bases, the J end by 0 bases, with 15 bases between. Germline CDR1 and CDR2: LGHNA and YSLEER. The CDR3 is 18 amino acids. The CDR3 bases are TGCGCCAGCAGCCAAGATCTGTTTGGGGAACGCTCCTACAATGAGCAGTTCTTC. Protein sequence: CASSQDLFGERSYNEQFF.

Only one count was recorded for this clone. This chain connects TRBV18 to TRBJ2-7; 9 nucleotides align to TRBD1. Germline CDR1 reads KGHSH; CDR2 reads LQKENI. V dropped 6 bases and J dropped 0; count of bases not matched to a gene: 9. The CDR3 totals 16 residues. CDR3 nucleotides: TGTGCCAGCTCCCCGTTCGGGACAGGGCTCTCCTACGAGCAGTACTTC. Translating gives CASSPFGTGLSYEQYF.

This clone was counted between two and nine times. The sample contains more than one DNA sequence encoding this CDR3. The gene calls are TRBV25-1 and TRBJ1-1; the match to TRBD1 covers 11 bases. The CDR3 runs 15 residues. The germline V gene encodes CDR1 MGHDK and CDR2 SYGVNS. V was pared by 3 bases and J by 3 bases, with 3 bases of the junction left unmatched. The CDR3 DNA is TGTGCCAGCAGTGACCCGGGACAGGGGGACACTGAAGCTTTCTTT. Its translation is CASSDPGQGDTEAFF.